What follows are 14 T cell receptor beta chains derived from one specimen sequenced in a study of shared clonotypes between healthy human individuals. The assay was immunoSEQ multiplex PCR, and TCRdb's table has in-frame clones only and misses some. Of roughly 2,300,000 clones listed, 85% to 95% are singletons. Material: naive CD4+ T cells from PBMCs. Stated subset: CD45RA+ positively selected. The origin of the receptors is a man between 18 and 29 years old in good health. Some clones in this sample may be carry-over from other donors' samples.

The chain links TRBV6-5 to TRBJ2-7; D is possibly TRBD2 (6 bases). The V end lost 5 bases, the J end lost 5 bases, and 13 bases lay between the germline ends. Per the germline V gene, CDR1 is MNHEY and CDR2 is SVGAGI. This CDR3 contains 13 residues. This CDR3 is CASSPPGVHEQYF. The CDR3 DNA is TGTGCCAGCAGTCCGCCGGGGGTCCACGAGCAGTACTTC.

V gene TRBV15 combines with J gene TRBJ2-1; possible D gene TRBD2, 5 bases. Deletions cut 0 bases from V and 10 bases from J, with 10 bases between. CDR3 size: 13 residues. The germline gives CDR1 LNHNV, CDR2 YYDKDF (reference sequence). The CDR3 region has the DNA TGTGCCACCAGCAGAGAACCGGGATCAGAGCAGTTCTTC. Residues: CATSREPGSEQFF.

J is TRBJ2-5 and V is TRBV5-6, with TRBD2 matching over 9 bases. With V trimmed by 5 bases and J by 5 bases, 10 bases remained unmatched. The CDR3 loop spans 15 amino acids. Germline V gives CDR1 SGHDT, CDR2 YYEEEE. The CDR3 sequence is CASRRNGLARETQYF. CDR3 coding DNA: TGTGCCAGCAGACGAAACGGACTAGCGAGGGAGACCCAGTACTTC.

The CDR3: CASRGPNGSLPTDTQYF. CDR3 nucleotide sequence: TGTGCCAGCAGGGGCCCAAACGGGAGTCTTCCCACAGATACGCAGTATTTT. This chain connects TRBV5-6 to TRBJ2-3, with a tentative D call TRBD2 (6 bases). The CDR3 has 17 amino acids. With 5 bases removed from V and 2 bases from J, the gap between germline ends came to 21 bases. CDR1 and CDR2 (germline): SGHDT, YYEEEE.

J is TRBJ2-5 and V is TRBV9; 8 bases line up with TRBD2. With 3 bases clipped from V and 0 bases from J, the junction kept 1 base outside the gene matches. The CDR3 has 14 residues. Germline loops: CDR1 SGDLS, CDR2 YYNGEE. CDR3 in DNA: TGTGCCAGCAGCGCTAGCGGGTACCAAGAGACCCAGTACTTC. Amino acids: CASSASGYQETQYF. The whole variable domain, remainder taken from reference TRBV9 and TRBJ2-5, is DSGVTQTPKHLITATGQRVTLRCSPRSGDLSVYWYQQSLDQGLQFLIQYYNGEERAKGNILERFSAQQFPDLHSELNLSSLELGDSALYFCASSASGYQETQYFGPGTRLLVL.

This clone appeared a single time. Other DNA sequences in this specimen translate into the identical CDR3. The V call is TRBV6-5, the J call TRBJ1-1; D unresolved. The V end was cut by 5 bases, the J end by 1 base, with 5 bases between. The CDR3 extends over 12 amino acids. Germline-derived CDR1 and CDR2 are MNHEY and SVGAGI. For the CDR3, the DNA is TGTGCCAGCAGTAGTAGGAACACTGAAGCTTTCTTT. It translates to CASSSRNTEAFF.

The gene calls are TRBV9 and TRBJ2-4; D possibly matches TRBD1 or TRBD2 (5 bases each). The CDR3 loop spans 15 amino acids. V lost 3 bases, J lost 6 bases, and 16 bases lay in between. From germline, CDR1 is SGDLS and CDR2 YYNGEE. The CDR3 region is CASSGDIPRGNIQYF. DNA of the CDR3: TGTGCCAGCAGCGGAGACATCCCGAGGGGAAACATTCAGTACTTC.

V is TRBV30 and J is TRBJ1-2; D is perhaps TRBD1 (6 bases). This CDR3 spans 15 amino acids. The V gene lost 0 bases and the J gene lost 4 bases, with 15 bases spanning the gap. Germline V gene sequence: CDR1 GTSNPN, CDR2 SVGIG (reference sequence). For the CDR3, the DNA is TGTGCCTGGAGTGTATCGGGGGCGTTGGGCTATGGCTACACCTTC. It yields the protein CAWSVSGALGYGYTF.

The V gene is TRBV16, the J gene TRBJ2-5; TRBD2 matches 12 bases. The junction had 6 bases not matched to a gene; V was cut back by 2 bases and J by 5 bases. CDR3 length: 16 amino acids. The germline gives CDR1 KGHSY, CDR2 FQNENV. DNA of the CDR3: TGTGCCAGCAGCCAAGCTAGCGGGAGGGTCTTGGAGACCCAGTACTTC. Translating gives CASSQASGRVLETQYF.

The chain couples TRBV9 to TRBJ2-1; D ambiguous. The CDR3 is 14 residues long. From germline, CDR1 is SGDLS and CDR2 YYNGEE. V lost 5 bases to trimming and J lost 4 bases, with 13 bases between them. CDR3 in amino acids: CASSKNPKYNEQFF. In DNA form, the CDR3 reads TGTGCCAGCAGTAAAAATCCTAAGTACAATGAGCAGTTCTTC.

The rearrangement joins TRBV6-6 to TRBJ1-5; D remains ambiguous. Germline CDR1 reads MNHNY; CDR2 reads SVGAGI (reference sequence). V lost 11 bases and J lost 3, with 14 bases in between. CDR3 length: 13 residues. The CDR3 DNA sequence: TGTGCCGGAGGAGGGAGCGACAATCAGCCCCAGCATTTT. This sequence encodes CAGGGSDNQPQHF.

This chain links TRBV9 with TRBJ2-3; TRBD2 aligns across 7 bases. Trimming at V came to 4 bases and at J to 2 bases, leaving 7 bases not matched to a gene. CDR3 length: 15 residues. Germline lookup yields CDR1 SGDLS and CDR2 YYNGEE. The CDR3 sequence: CASSSLSGDTDTQYF. The DNA of the CDR3 is TGTGCCAGCAGCTCGCTCAGCGGGGACACAGATACGCAGTATTTT.

This sequence joins TRBV6-6 and TRBJ2-2; TRBD2 might be the D (5 bases). The CDR3 runs 14 residues. Looked up from germline, CDR1 is MNHNY and CDR2 is SVGAGI (reference sequence). With 5 bases removed from V and 3 bases from J, the gap between germline ends came to 10 bases. CDR3 in DNA: TGTGCCAGCAGTCCCTCCGGGGACACCGGGGAGCTGTTTTTT. Amino acid sequence: CASSPSGDTGELFF.

The table lists this clone with a count of one. Distinct nucleotide sequences in the sample also encode this CDR3. The chain carries TRBV29-1 and TRBJ2-7; the D is unclear. V was cut by 4 bases and J by 0 bases, with 10 bases left in between. Germline V lookup: CDR1 SQVTM, CDR2 ANQGSEA. The CDR3 is 13 residues long. CDR3 sequence reads: CSVVAGSSYEQYF. DNA of the CDR3: TGCAGCGTTGTTGCCGGCAGCTCCTACGAGCAGTACTTC.